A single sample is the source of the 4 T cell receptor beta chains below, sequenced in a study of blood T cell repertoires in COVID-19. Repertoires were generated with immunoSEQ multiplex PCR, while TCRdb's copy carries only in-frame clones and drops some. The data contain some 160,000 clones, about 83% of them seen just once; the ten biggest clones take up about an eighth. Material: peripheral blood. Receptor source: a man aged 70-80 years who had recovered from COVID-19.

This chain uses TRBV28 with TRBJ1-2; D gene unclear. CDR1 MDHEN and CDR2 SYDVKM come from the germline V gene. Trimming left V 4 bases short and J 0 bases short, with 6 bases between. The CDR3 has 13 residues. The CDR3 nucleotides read TGTGCCAGCAGTTCGACACCTAACTATGGCTACACCTTC. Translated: CASSSTPNYGYTF.

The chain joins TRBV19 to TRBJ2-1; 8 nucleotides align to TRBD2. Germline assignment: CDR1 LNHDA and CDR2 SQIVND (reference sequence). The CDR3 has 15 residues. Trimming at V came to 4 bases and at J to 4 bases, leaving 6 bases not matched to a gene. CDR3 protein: CASSNLAGGYNEQFF. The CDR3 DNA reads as TGTGCCAGTAGTAATCTGGCGGGAGGATACAATGAGCAGTTCTTC. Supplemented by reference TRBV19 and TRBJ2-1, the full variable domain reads DGGITQSPKYLFRKEGQNVTLSCEQNLNHDAMYWYRQDPGQGLRLIYYSQIVNDFQKGDIAEGYSVSREKKESFPLTVTSAQKNPTAFYLCASSNLAGGYNEQFFGPGTRLTVL.

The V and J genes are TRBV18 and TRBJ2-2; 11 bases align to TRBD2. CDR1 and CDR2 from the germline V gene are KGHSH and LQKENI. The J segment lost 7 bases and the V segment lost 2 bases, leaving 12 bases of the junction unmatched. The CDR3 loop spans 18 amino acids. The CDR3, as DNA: TGTGCCAGCTCACCAAGACAGGGGCCTAGCGGGAGGAACGGGGAGCTGTTTTTT. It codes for CASSPRQGPSGRNGELFF. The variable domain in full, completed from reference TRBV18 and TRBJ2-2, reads NAGVMQNPRHLVRRRGQEARLRCSPMKGHSHVYWYRQLPEEGLKFMVYLQKENIIDESGMPKERFSAEFPKEGPSILRIQQVVRGDSAAYFCASSPRQGPSGRNGELFFGEGSRLTVL.

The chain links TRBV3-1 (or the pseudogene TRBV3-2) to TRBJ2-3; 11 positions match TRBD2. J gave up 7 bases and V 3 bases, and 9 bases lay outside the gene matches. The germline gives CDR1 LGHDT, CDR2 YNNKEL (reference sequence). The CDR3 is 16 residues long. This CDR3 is CASSHLTSGRTNTQYF. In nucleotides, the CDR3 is TGTGCCAGCAGCCACTTAACTAGCGGGAGAACCAATACGCAGTATTTT.